The clone carrying this T cell receptor (beta chain) was detected many times. Here immunoSEQ multiplex PCR was the method, and the copy in TCRdb shows in-frame clones only, minus some. The repertoire consists of about 75,000 clones, with roughly 90% occurring once and the leading ten covering about 0.9%. Germline V gives CDR1 MDHEN, CDR2 SYDVKM. The V and J ends lost 8 bases and 6 bases, in that order; junction bases with no gene match: 10. This CDR3 region has 14 residues. The sample belongs to a study of T cell changes during pregnancy in multiple sclerosis. The source is a female donor in good health, enrolled as a control in a pregnancy study. This chain links TRBV28 with TRBJ1-5, with 7 nucleotides matching TRBD1. The specimen comprised peripheral blood, sampled in the first trimester of pregnancy. The CDR3 DNA is TGTGCCAGCTCATTTGCAGGGGACAGTCAGCCCCAGCATTTT. Translation: CASSFAGDSQPQHF.